This TCR beta chain originates from a study of T cell responses to AZD1222 COVID-19 vaccine. In the study overall: Analysis merged second doses at about 4 or about 12 weeks.

Study results and limitations: CD4 TCRs covered the whole spike, strongest at regions 160-218 and 743-854.

The protocol was immunoSEQ multiplex PCR, while the TCRdb copy is restricted to in-frame clones and leaves out a portion. The sample shows about 180,000 clones, approximately 90% of them seen only once. About this clone: The antigen is unknown.

Between the trimmed V and J ends, which lost 4 bases and 5 bases, there was a span of 15 bases. This CDR3 region has 15 residues. Germline V CDR1 and CDR2: SGHRS, YFSETQ. The starting material was peripheral blood, obtained on day 0 of AZD1222 vaccination. This chain links TRBV5-1 with TRBJ1-4, with D perhaps matching TRBD1 (5 bases). The clonotype was recovered from an adult in good health. This chain's CDR3 is CASSASTALNEKLFF. As DNA, the CDR3 is TGCGCCAGCAGCGCCTCGACAGCCCTAAATGAAAAACTGTTTTTT.